The clone carrying this T cell receptor beta chain was found a few times. The sample comes from a study of cytomegalovirus exposure and HLA in healthy donors. Vbeta (60) and Jbeta (13) primers were used in the PCR. Only in-frame clones appear in the TCRdb table, and some are missing; sequencing was by immunoSEQ multiplex PCR. The sample includes 85,000 to 120,000 clones, 82% of them seen just once. Germline V CDR1 and CDR2: SQVTM, ANQGSEA. V gave up 4 bases and J gave up 4 bases; unmatched junction bases: 3. The CDR3 is 14 residues long. The sample was PBMCs. The sequence came from a man between 50 and 59 years old in good health and CMV-seronegative. The J gene is TRBJ2-3, the V gene TRBV29-1, with 12 bases matching TRBD2. Here the CDR3 reads CSVGPSGGADTQYF. The CDR3 region has the DNA TGCAGCGTTGGGCCTAGCGGGGGGGCAGATACGCAGTATTTT.